The 26 T cell receptor beta chains below all came from one sample that was sequenced in a study of control samples from healthy donors and cancer patients. Clones were read by immunoSEQ multiplex PCR, and TCRdb kept only the in-frame ones, dropping some. The sample carries about 80,000 clones, about nine tenths recorded once. The sample taken for sequencing was blood. The receptors come from a man in his forties or fifties in good health.

The chain recombines TRBV12-3 or TRBV12-4 with TRBJ1-5, with D possibly matching TRBD1 (5 bases). This CDR3 has 12 amino acids. Trimming shortened V by 5 bases and J by 7 bases, and 9 bases separated the two germline ends. This CDR3 is CASSQGVQPQHF. The CDR3 DNA reads TGTGCCAGCAGTCAGGGAGTGCAGCCCCAGCATTTT.

This clone was observed once. The chain carries TRBV6-1 and TRBJ1-2; D is undetermined. Germline-derived CDR1 and CDR2 are MNHNS and SASEGT. The V end was cut by 1 base, the J end by 8 bases, with 8 bases between. CDR3 length: 12 amino acids. As DNA, the CDR3 is TGTGCCAGCAGTGAAGGAAGGCAGGGCTACACCTTC. Protein sequence: CASSEGRQGYTF.

V and J are TRBV25-1 and TRBJ1-1; a weak D match, TRBD1 (5 bases). This CDR3 has 13 residues. Germline V lookup: CDR1 MGHDK, CDR2 SYGVNS. V was clipped by 3 bases and J by 1 base, with 6 bases between them. The CDR3 DNA sequence: TGTGCCAGCAGTGATACAGGGAACACTGAAGCTTTCTTT. It encodes CASSDTGNTEAFF.

The chain is built from TRBV30 and TRBJ1-6; TRBD1 might be the D (5 bases). Germline CDR1 reads GTSNPN; CDR2 reads SVGIG (reference sequence). This CDR3 spans 14 amino acids. V lost 0 bases to trimming and J lost 10 bases, with 13 bases between them. The CDR3 DNA is TGTGCCTGGAGTGTAGCTGGGAGGGACTCACCCCTCCACTTT. It specifies CAWSVAGRDSPLHF.

This chain connects TRBV24-1 to TRBJ1-1, with D perhaps matching TRBD1 (6 bases). The length of the CDR3 is 13 residues. V was shortened by 7 bases and J by 5 bases, with 13 bases between the two germline ends. The germline CDR1 and CDR2 sequences are KGHDR and SFDVKD. The CDR3 sequence: CATSHREETEAFF. CDR3 DNA: TGTGCCACCAGCCACAGGGAGGAGACTGAAGCTTTCTTT.

This chain uses TRBV24-1 with TRBJ1-5; D gene unclear. Germline V CDR1 and CDR2: KGHDR, SFDVKD. V dropped 5 bases and J dropped 6 bases, with 10 bases sitting between them. The CDR3 sequence is 13 residues long. The CDR3 DNA reads as TGTGCCACCAGTGTGGGGTCGGGTCAGCCCCAGCATTTT. Its translation: CATSVGSGQPQHF.

The chain couples TRBV13 to TRBJ2-3; D remains ambiguous. CDR1 is PRHDT, CDR2 FYEKMQ, per germline (reference sequence). The CDR3 totals 17 residues. The germline V and J ends were trimmed by 2 bases and 1 base, with 16 bases remaining between them. The CDR3 region has the DNA TGTGCCAGCAGCTTACTCGCATCGGTGTCCCGCACAGATACGCAGTATTTT. Amino acid sequence: CASSLLASVSRTDTQYF.

With regard to this clone: No DNA is shown, since the ends of the CDR3 on it are uncertain; the CDR3 is the one TCRdb lists. V is TRBV27 and J is TRBJ1-2; the table gives TRBD1 as D, unverified against the DNA. Ends included, the CDR3 has 15 residues. Germline V gene sequence: CDR1 MNHEY, CDR2 SMNVEV (reference sequence). The CDR3 reads CASSSSGQGQRGYTF.

This chain connects TRBV30 to TRBJ2-7; the D gene is possibly TRBD1 (5 bases). Per the germline V gene, CDR1 is GTSNPN and CDR2 is SVGIG (reference sequence). Trimming left V 5 bases short and J 5 bases short, with 16 bases between. The CDR3 spans 13 residues. The CDR3 nucleotides are TGTGCCTGGGGGGCTTACCACACGAACGAGCAGTACTTC. Amino acid sequence: CAWGAYHTNEQYF.

This sequence joins TRBV5-1 and TRBJ1-4, with D possibly being TRBD1 (5 bases). V was clipped by 6 bases and J by 5 bases, with 14 bases between them. This CDR3 spans 14 amino acids. The germline V gene encodes CDR1 SGHRS and CDR2 YFSETQ. CDR3 sequence: CASKATQANEKLFF. CDR3 coding DNA: TGCGCCAGCAAGGCGACACAGGCGAATGAAAAACTGTTTTTT.

This CDR3 is CASGLDRNTGELFF. The CDR3 coding sequence is TGCGCCAGCGGTCTAGACCGTAACACCGGGGAGCTGTTTTTT. The gene calls are TRBV5-1 and TRBJ2-2; no firm D call. V lost 7 bases and J 2 bases, leaving 12 bases between the germline ends. There are 14 residues in the CDR3. The germline V gene encodes CDR1 SGHRS and CDR2 YFSETQ.

The CDR3 reads CASSQERQAEAFF. The CDR3 DNA follows: TGTGCCAGCAGCCAAGAGCGACAGGCTGAAGCTTTCTTT. The chain combines TRBV3-1 (or the pseudogene TRBV3-2) with TRBJ1-1, with a tentative D call TRBD1 (6 bases). Germline CDR1 LGHDT, CDR2 YNNKEL (reference sequence). Trimming shortened V by 0 bases and J by 6 bases, and 8 bases separated the two germline ends. The CDR3 is 13 amino acids.

The chain is built from TRBV2 and TRBJ2-5; D gene uncertain. This CDR3 comprises 12 residues. Looked up from germline, CDR1 is SNHLY and CDR2 is FYNNEI. The V end was cut by 4 bases, the J end by 3 bases, with 6 bases between. The CDR3 sequence: CASSASEETQYF. For the CDR3, the DNA is TGTGCCAGCAGTGCGTCGGAAGAGACCCAGTACTTC.

The chain links TRBV6-1 to TRBJ1-5; D unresolved. Trimming left V 2 bases short and J 0 bases short, with 5 bases between. The V gene's germline CDR1 is MNHNS and CDR2 SASEGT. This CDR3 comprises 14 residues. CDR3 amino acids: CASSEFDSNQPQHF. CDR3 DNA: TGTGCCAGCAGTGAATTCGATAGCAATCAGCCCCAGCATTTT.

The table lists this clone with a count of one. The J gene is TRBJ1-5, the V gene TRBV19; 7 bases fit TRBD1. V lost 2 bases, J lost 5 bases, and 3 bases stayed unmatched. Germline V gives CDR1 LNHDA, CDR2 SQIVND (reference sequence). CDR3 length: 14 residues. The CDR3 nucleotides are TGTGCCAGTAGTATACCAGACAGGGATCAGCCCCAGCATTTT. Protein sequence: CASSIPDRDQPQHF.

The CDR3 DNA is TGTGCCAGCAGCCCTCTAGCGGGGAGCTACAATGAGCAGTTCTTC. Protein sequence: CASSPLAGSYNEQFF. The V call is TRBV11-3, the J call TRBJ2-1, with 9 bases lining up with TRBD2. The CDR3 has 15 amino acids. The germline V gene encodes CDR1 SGHNT and CDR2 YENEEA. V lost 5 bases, J lost 3 bases, and 5 bases stayed unmatched.

The V call is TRBV9, the J call TRBJ1-1, with D perhaps matching TRBD1 (6 bases). CDR1 is SGDLS, CDR2 YYNGEE, per germline. Trimming left V 0 bases short and J 4 bases short, with 13 bases between. The CDR3 totals 15 residues. CDR3 coding DNA: TGTGCCAGCAGCGTAGGAGGGGGGTTGAGCACTGAAGCTTTCTTT. Translating gives CASSVGGGLSTEAFF.

With respect to this clone: Compared with germline, one end of the junction differs, possibly owing to a read error. This chain links TRBV3-1 (or the pseudogene TRBV3-2) with TRBJ1-2; D is unresolved. CDR1 and CDR2 from the germline V gene are LGHDT and YNNKEL (reference sequence). The CDR3 sequence is 11 residues long. CDR3 DNA: TGTGCCAGCAGCAAAGAGCAAGGCTACACCTTC. Translation: CASSKEQGYTF.

The chain is built from TRBV4-3 and TRBJ2-5; 16 positions agree with TRBD2. Germline V lookup: CDR1 LGHNA, CDR2 YSLEER. This CDR3 spans 16 amino acids. Trimming cost V 5 bases and J 4 bases; bases outside gene matches: 4. The CDR3 is CASSSGTSGGGETQYF. The CDR3 DNA reads TGCGCCAGCAGCTCCGGGACTAGCGGGGGGGGAGAGACCCAGTACTTC.

V gene TRBV5-6 combines with J gene TRBJ2-1; possibly TRBD1 or TRBD2 for D (6 bases each). V was pared by 3 bases and J by 7 bases, with 14 bases between. Looked up from germline, CDR1 is SGHDT and CDR2 is YYEEEE. The CDR3 has 14 amino acids. Here the CDR3 reads CASSWGAPGNEQFF. The CDR3 bases are TGTGCCAGCAGCTGGGGGGCCCCGGGGAATGAGCAGTTCTTC.

CDR3 loop: CASSATANTEAFF. CDR3 in DNA: TGCGCCAGCAGTGCCACCGCGAACACTGAAGCTTTCTTT. The V gene is TRBV10-1, the J gene TRBJ1-1; D call uncertain. Trimming removed 4 bases from V and 1 base from J, with 7 bases in between. This CDR3 comprises 13 residues. Germline CDR1 is WNHNN and CDR2 is SYGVQD (reference sequence).

The rearrangement uses TRBV11-2 and TRBJ2-2; TRBD2 matches at 11 bases. V trimming: 5 bases; J trimming: 3 bases; junction bases outside the gene matches: 11. Germline values: CDR1 SGHAT, CDR2 FQNNGV. This CDR3 is built from 18 residues. This chain's CDR3 is CASSPFLSGGAYTGELFF. CDR3 bases: TGTGCCAGCAGCCCCTTCCTTAGCGGGGGGGCGTACACCGGGGAGCTGTTTTTT.

V and J are TRBV4-1 and TRBJ1-1, with 8 bases identical to TRBD1. CDR1 is MGHRA and CDR2 is YSYEKL in the germline V gene. Unmatched junction bases numbered 5, after V lost 3 bases and J lost 5 bases. CDR3 length equals 14 residues. Written as DNA, the CDR3 is TGCGCCAGCAGCCAGGTGGACAGGGTAACTGAAGCTTTCTTT. Translation: CASSQVDRVTEAFF.

This chain joins TRBV12-2 and TRBJ2-1; the D call TRBD2 from the table was never checked on the DNA. TRBV12-2 is given as a pseudogene. This CDR3 region has 17 residues. The CDR3 loop is CASRLIAGLSSYNEQFF. In nucleotides, the CDR3 is TGTGCAAGTCGCTTAATAGCGGGGTTGAGCTCCTACAATGAGCAGTTCTTC.

The J gene is TRBJ1-2, the V gene TRBV29-1; D unresolved. This CDR3 is built from 14 residues. CDR1 is SQVTM, CDR2 ANQGSEA, per germline. Between the trimmed V and J ends, which lost 3 bases and 4 bases, there was a span of 15 bases. The CDR3 protein is CSVEPMGTSYGYTF. The CDR3 DNA follows: TGCAGCGTTGAGCCAATGGGAACGAGCTATGGCTACACCTTC.

This CDR3 reads CASTLGQGIGNTIYF. CDR3 sequence (DNA): TGTGCCAGCACCCTTGGACAGGGGATAGGAAACACCATATATTTT. The J gene is TRBJ1-3, the V gene TRBV9; the match to TRBD1 covers 9 bases. V lost 6 bases to trimming and J lost 4 bases; unmatched junction nucleotides: 8. The CDR3 contains 15 residues. In germline, CDR1 is SGDLS, CDR2 YYNGEE. Drawing the rest from reference TRBV9 and TRBJ1-3, the complete variable domain is DSGVTQTPKHLITATGQRVTLRCSPRSGDLSVYWYQQSLDQGLQFLIQYYNGEERAKGNILERFSAQQFPDLHSELNLSSLELGDSALYFCASTLGQGIGNTIYFGEGSWLTVV.